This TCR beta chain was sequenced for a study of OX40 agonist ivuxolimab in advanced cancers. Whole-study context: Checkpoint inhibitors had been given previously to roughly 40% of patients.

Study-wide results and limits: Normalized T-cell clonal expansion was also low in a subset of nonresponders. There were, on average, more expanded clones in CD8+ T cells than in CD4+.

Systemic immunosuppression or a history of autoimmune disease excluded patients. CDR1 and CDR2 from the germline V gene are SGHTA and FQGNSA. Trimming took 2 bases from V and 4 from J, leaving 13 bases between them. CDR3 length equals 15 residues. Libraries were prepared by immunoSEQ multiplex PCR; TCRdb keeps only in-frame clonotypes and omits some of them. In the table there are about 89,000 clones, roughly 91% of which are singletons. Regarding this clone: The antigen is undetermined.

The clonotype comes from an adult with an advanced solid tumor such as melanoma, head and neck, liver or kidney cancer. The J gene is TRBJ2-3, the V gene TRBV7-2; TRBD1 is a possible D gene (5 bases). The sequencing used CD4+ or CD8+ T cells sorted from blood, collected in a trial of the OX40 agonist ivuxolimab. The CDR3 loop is CASSLSLRGSDTQYF. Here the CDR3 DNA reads TGTGCCAGCAGCTTAAGTCTAAGGGGCTCAGATACGCAGTATTTT. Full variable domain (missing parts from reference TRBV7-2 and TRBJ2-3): GAGVSQSPSNKVTEKGKDVELRCDPISGHTALYWYRQSLGQGLEFLIYFQGNSAPDKSGLPSDRFSAERTGGSVSTLTIQRTQQEDSAVYLCASSLSLRGSDTQYFGPGTRLTVL.